A selection of T cell receptor beta chains follows, all from one sample in a study of beta chain features in type 1 diabetes. Libraries were prepared by immunoSEQ multiplex PCR; TCRdb keeps only in-frame clonotypes and omits some of them. The sample carries more than 300,000 clones, 8.5% to 10% recorded once. The sample was central memory CD4+ T cells from blood. The receptor set was obtained from a man aged 30 to 39 with type 1 diabetes. Each CDR3 is given with its conserved first and last residue. D genes are given only for firm matches.

j_call cdr3_length d_call v_call cdr3_aa
TRBJ2-3 14 TRBD2 TRBV29-1 CSARLAGAQNTQYF
TRBJ2-1 16 TRBD2 TRBV28 CASSLPPSGTAAEQFF
TRBJ2-1 15 NA TRBV11-1 CASELRDGGDNEQFF
TRBJ2-7 17 TRBD2 TRBV5-1 CASSSFLTSRGGREQYF
TRBJ2-7 14 NA TRBV6-5 CASSLGQLGGEQYF
TRBJ2-4 14 NA TRBV19 CASSLGPAKNIQYF
TRBJ1-1 15 NA TRBV6-6 CASNNRDGGDTEAFF
TRBJ2-3 15 TRBD2 TRBV5-4 CASSLAGGSTDTQYF
TRBJ2-2 17 NA TRBV5-1 CASSSQVTGANTGELFF
TRBJ1-1 14 NA TRBV7-2 CASSRGRTSIEAFF
TRBJ2-5 13 TRBD2 TRBV5-4 CASSLAGEGTQYF
TRBJ2-1 17 NA TRBV28 CASSHGGTGSSYNEQFF
TRBJ1-2 13 NA TRBV28 CASRRTRTNGYTF
TRBJ1-1 13 NA TRBV5-6 CASSLRQGTEAFF
TRBJ1-2 17 TRBD1 TRBV18 CASSPGTGVQANYGYTF
TRBJ2-7 14 TRBD1 TRBV5-1 CASGTGTGGGEQYF
TRBJ1-1 14 NA TRBV5-1 CASSLEGLLGEAFF
TRBJ2-1 15 TRBD2 TRBV6-1 CASMGGLEPVDEQFF
TRBJ1-4 14 NA TRBV6-1 CASTFRATNEKLFF
TRBJ2-2 14 TRBD1 TRBV18 CASSDRGSTGELFF
TRBJ2-7 17 NA TRBV11-1 CASSPRGRGPRWDEQYF
TRBJ2-5 14 NA TRBV18 CASSPPSRQETQYF
TRBJ2-4 17 TRBD1 TRBV4-3 CASSQNRKQGAKNIQYF
TRBJ2-1 11 NA TRBV5-4 CASSLDNEQFF
TRBJ1-2 15 NA TRBV6-1 CASSDRGGQDYGYTF
TRBJ2-7 15 TRBD2 TRBV15 CATSRALAGVHEQYF
TRBJ1-2 15 TRBD1 TRBV28 CASSYVTGGNYGYTF
NA 12 NA TRBV7-9 CASSPGSYEQYF
TRBJ2-1 14 NA TRBV5-4 CASSLGQGGNEQFF
TRBJ1-2 11 NA TRBV9 CASSVDRDYTF
TRBJ1-1 13 NA TRBV27 CASRGGAGTEAFF
TRBJ2-5 11 NA TRBV29-1 CSAMIVETQYF
TRBJ2-7 14 TRBD2 TRBV7-2 CASNPTSGAYEQYF
TRBJ2-5 11 NA TRBV6-1 CASSFRETQYF
TRBJ2-1 9 NA TRBV7-3 CASSTQQFF
TRBJ1-5 13 NA TRBV29-1 CSVGSDSNQPQHF
TRBJ2-7 13 NA TRBV28 CASSLSNSYEQYF
TRBJ1-3 16 NA TRBV5-1 CASSQTSTGYGNTIYF